These 28 T cell receptor beta chains came from one sample sequenced in a study of graft-versus-host responses after intestinal transplantation. Produced via immunoSEQ multiplex PCR; TCRdb's table is partial and in-frame only. Of 75,000 to 90,000 clones listed, about 89% are singletons. These receptors are not linked to any known antigen. Here the sequenced sample was unstimulated CD4+ T cells sorted from spleen or lymph node cells, taken before intestinal transplant. These receptors were collected from a human donor who received an intestinal transplant.

This clone was recorded a few times. The chain joins TRBV13 to TRBJ1-2, with unresolved D. Germline V CDR1 and CDR2: PRHDT, FYEKMQ (reference sequence). The V gene lost 3 bases and the J gene lost 8 bases, with 16 bases spanning the gap. The CDR3 contains 14 residues. CDR3 loop: CASSFERFSEGYTF. Written as DNA, the CDR3 is TGTGCCAGCAGCTTCGAGAGGTTCTCGGAGGGCTACACCTTC. Looking up the rest from reference TRBV13 and TRBJ1-2 gives the full variable domain: AAGVIQSPRHLIKEKRETATLKCYPIPRHDTVYWYQQGPGQDPQFLISFYEKMQSDKGSIPDRFSAQQFSDYHSELNMSSLELGDSALYFCASSFERFSEGYTFGSGTRLTVV.

This chain links TRBV29-1 with TRBJ2-1; 7 nucleotides match TRBD1. This CDR3 has 11 residues. The germline V gene has CDR1 SQVTM and CDR2 ANQGSEA. The V and J ends lost 3 bases and 7 bases, in that order; junction bases with no gene match: 0. CDR3 DNA: TGCAGCGTTGACAGGGGGAATGAGCAGTTCTTC. This gives the protein CSVDRGNEQFF.

The J gene is TRBJ2-1, the V gene TRBV7-3, with a weak D call TRBD2 (7 bases). Germline assignment: CDR1 SGHTA and CDR2 FQGTGA. This CDR3 spans 14 amino acids. V lost 8 bases to trimming and J lost 6 bases, with 17 bases between them. CDR3 in DNA: TGTGCCAGCCGCAGGGGCGGGGAGGGCAATGAGCAGTTCTTC. Protein product: CASRRGGEGNEQFF.

The sample holds one count of this clone. The chain couples TRBV28 to TRBJ2-3, with D perhaps TRBD2 (5 bases). The CDR3 sequence is 13 residues long. CDR1 MDHEN and CDR2 SYDVKM come from the germline V gene. V was trimmed by 1 base and J by 3 bases, leaving 5 bases between them. CDR3 DNA: TGTGCCAGCAGTTTATCGGGAACAGATACGCAGTATTTT. This sequence encodes CASSLSGTDTQYF.

V and J are TRBV7-9 and TRBJ1-3, with a possible D match to TRBD1 (6 bases). The CDR3 has 16 amino acids. Trimming pared 5 bases from V and 1 base from J, leaving 15 bases between. Germline CDR1 SEHNR, CDR2 FQNEAQ (reference sequence). CDR3 sequence reads: CASSPKTTGSGNTIYF. As DNA, the CDR3 is TGTGCCAGCAGCCCAAAAACAACAGGGTCTGGAAACACCATATATTTT.

The V gene is TRBV5-1, the J gene TRBJ2-2, with 11 bases fitting TRBD2. J lost 4 bases, V lost 2 bases, and 4 bases had no gene match. CDR1 SGHRS and CDR2 YFSETQ come from the germline V gene. This CDR3 has 16 residues. DNA of the CDR3: TGCGCCAGCAGCTTCCTAGCGGGAGGAAGCACCGGGGAGCTGTTTTTT. It is translated as CASSFLAGGSTGELFF.

The CDR3 DNA sequence: TGTGCCAGCAGCCCCAACAGGGATCGTCCTAATACGCAGTATTTT. This translates into CASSPNRDRPNTQYF. The genes are TRBV7-9 and TRBJ2-3; possibly TRBD1 for D (6 bases). Germline-derived CDR1 and CDR2 are SEHNR and FQNEAQ (reference sequence). Trimming removed 5 bases from V and 7 bases from J, with 19 bases in between. The CDR3 totals 15 residues.

The rearrangement joins TRBV28 to TRBJ1-1; D uncertain. The V end lost 3 bases, the J end lost 3 bases, and 11 bases lay between the germline ends. The length of the CDR3 is 14 residues. CDR1 MDHEN and CDR2 SYDVKM come from the germline V gene. The CDR3 is CASSLAGPDTEAFF. DNA of the CDR3: TGTGCCAGCAGTTTGGCGGGTCCGGACACTGAAGCTTTCTTT. The full variable domain, in which reference TRBV28 and TRBJ1-1 provide the parts outside the CDR3, is DVKVTQSSRYLVKRTGEKVFLECVQDMDHENMFWYRQDPGLGLRLIYFSYDVKMKEKGDIPEGYSVSREKKERFSLILESASTNQTSMYLCASSLAGPDTEAFFGQGTRLTVV.

V is TRBV2 and J is TRBJ1-5, with 8 bases aligning to TRBD1. The germline V gene has CDR1 SNHLY and CDR2 FYNNEI. The CDR3 is 14 amino acids. V gave up 3 bases and J gave up 6 bases; unmatched junction bases: 4. The CDR3 is CASSDDRGVQPQHF. In nucleotides, the CDR3 is TGTGCCAGCAGTGACGACAGGGGTGTTCAGCCCCAGCATTTT.

This chain joins TRBV4-1 and TRBJ2-7, with 8 bases lining up with TRBD2. V was pared by 1 base and J by 4 bases, with 6 bases of the junction left unmatched. The CDR3 runs to 15 residues. Germline V CDR1 and CDR2: MGHRA, YSYEKL. The CDR3 region is CASSQGRGGRYEQYF. The CDR3 coding sequence is TGCGCCAGCAGCCAAGGCCGGGGGGGCCGGTACGAGCAGTACTTC.

The chain recombines TRBV28 with TRBJ2-7; 10 positions agree with TRBD2. V shed 10 bases and J 2 bases; nucleotides not matched to a gene: 11. The germline V gene has CDR1 MDHEN and CDR2 SYDVKM. The CDR3 spans 15 residues. The DNA of the CDR3 is TGTGCCACCCGCCTTAGCGGGGGGCCGACCTACGAGCAGTACTTC. Residues: CATRLSGGPTYEQYF. The full variable domain, in which reference TRBV28 and TRBJ2-7 provide the parts outside the CDR3, is DVKVTQSSRYLVKRTGEKVFLECVQDMDHENMFWYRQDPGLGLRLIYFSYDVKMKEKGDIPEGYSVSREKKERFSLILESASTNQTSMYLCATRLSGGPTYEQYFGPGTRLTVT.

The chain uses TRBV28 and TRBJ2-7, with TRBD1 as a possible D gene (5 bases). Deletions cut 6 bases from V and 4 bases from J, with 22 bases between. CDR1 and CDR2 (germline): MDHEN, SYDVKM. The CDR3 is 16 amino acids. The DNA for the CDR3 is TGTGCCAGCAGACGCAGGGTCCAGTCATCCCGGTACGAGCAGTACTTC. Encoded protein: CASRRRVQSSRYEQYF.

V gene TRBV19 combines with J gene TRBJ1-2; TRBD1 is a possible D gene (6 bases). The length of the CDR3 is 13 residues. The germline V and J ends were trimmed by 5 bases and 8 bases, with 15 bases remaining between them. Germline V gene data show CDR1 as LNHDA and CDR2 as SQIVND (reference sequence). CDR3 sequence: CASSHDRLGGYTF. The CDR3 coding sequence is TGTGCCAGTAGTCACGACAGGCTTGGAGGCTACACCTTC.

This sequence joins TRBV2 and TRBJ2-7, with D maybe TRBD2 (5 bases). V lost 4 bases, J lost 2 bases, and 15 bases lay in between. This CDR3 contains 15 residues. Germline V gene lookup returns CDR1 SNHLY and CDR2 FYNNEI. CDR3: CASSARTETAYEQYF. CDR3 DNA: TGTGCCAGCAGTGCTCGGACTGAAACCGCCTACGAGCAGTACTTC.

The sample holds a few counts of this clone. The chain links TRBV10-3 to TRBJ2-1; TRBD2 matches at 15 bases. From germline, CDR1 is ENHRY and CDR2 SYGVKD. Germline trimming cut 7 bases from V and 4 bases from J; bases unmatched to any gene: 5. The CDR3 consists of 16 residues. CDR3 in amino acids: CAITSGLAGGYNEQFF. CDR3 nucleotides: TGTGCCATCACCTCCGGACTAGCGGGGGGGTACAATGAGCAGTTCTTC.

The rearrangement uses TRBV29-1 and TRBJ2-1; 7 bases fit TRBD1. Germline V CDR1 and CDR2: SQVTM, ANQGSEA. This CDR3 is built from 16 residues. V dropped 6 bases and J dropped 4; count of bases not matched to a gene: 15. The CDR3 is CSVGWRQGHLYNEQFF. In nucleotides, the CDR3 is TGCAGCGTGGGATGGAGACAGGGACACTTATACAATGAGCAGTTCTTC.

The chain couples TRBV19 to TRBJ1-5, with 9 bases that match TRBD1. The J segment lost 2 bases and the V segment lost 6 bases, leaving 5 bases of the junction unmatched. CDR1 and CDR2 from the germline V gene are LNHDA and SQIVND (reference sequence). This CDR3 contains 15 residues. The CDR3 sequence: CASSRQGEGNQPQHF. The CDR3 DNA sequence: TGTGCCAGTAGCAGACAGGGGGAAGGCAATCAGCCCCAGCATTTT. The whole variable domain, filled in from reference TRBV19 and TRBJ1-5, reads DGGITQSPKYLFRKEGQNVTLSCEQNLNHDAMYWYRQDPGQGLRLIYYSQIVNDFQKGDIAEGYSVSREKKESFPLTVTSAQKNPTAFYLCASSRQGEGNQPQHFGDGTRLSIL.

The chain recombines TRBV5-1 with TRBJ2-7; weak D call: TRBD2 (6 bases). V was pared by 1 base and J by 1 base, with 9 bases between. CDR1 is SGHRS, CDR2 YFSETQ, per germline. This CDR3 has 14 amino acids. Here the CDR3 DNA reads TGCGCCAGCAGCTTGACTGCGGGATCCTACGAGCAGTACTTC. Translated: CASSLTAGSYEQYF. The complete variable domain, with remaining parts taken from reference TRBV5-1 and TRBJ2-7, reads KAGVTQTPRYLIKTRGQQVTLSCSPISGHRSVSWYQQTPGQGLQFLFEYFSETQRNKGNFPGRFSGRQFSNSRSEMNVSTLELGDSALYLCASSLTAGSYEQYFGPGTRLTVT.

The chain has TRBV5-1 and TRBJ2-5; possibly TRBD1 for D (5 bases). The J call may be in error: the DNA end matches TRBJ2-7 better. The CDR3 is 13 residues long. CDR1 is SGHRS, CDR2 YFSETQ, per germline. CDR3 in DNA: TGCGCCAGCGGACAACAGAACTCCTACGAGCAGTACTTC. Its protein product is CASGQQNSYEQYF.

This chain links TRBV2 with TRBJ1-1; tentatively, D is TRBD1 (6 bases). The germline gives CDR1 SNHLY, CDR2 FYNNEI. V was pared by 7 bases and J by 4 bases, with 16 bases between. The CDR3 is made up of 14 amino acids. The CDR3 reads CASIGSGGGTEAFF. The DNA for the CDR3 is TGTGCCAGCATCGGGTCGGGGGGCGGCACTGAAGCTTTCTTT.

The chain's CDR3 is CASSYQGGYGYTF. The CDR3, as DNA: TGTGCCAGCAGTTACCAGGGGGGTTATGGCTACACCTTC. The chain couples TRBV6-5 to TRBJ1-2; 7 nucleotides match TRBD1. This CDR3 is 13 amino acids long. Trimming at V came to 2 bases and at J to 5 bases, leaving 2 bases not matched to a gene. Germline CDR1 and CDR2: MNHEY and SVGAGI.

V is TRBV5-4 and J is TRBJ1-1; 8 bases fit TRBD1. The CDR3 covers 15 residues. Germline V gene lookup returns CDR1 SGHNT and CDR2 YYREEE (reference sequence). The V gene end was trimmed by 4 bases and the J gene end by 3 bases; junction bases not matched to a gene: 8. This CDR3 reads CASSPWTGSYTEAFF. The CDR3 DNA reads TGTGCCAGCAGCCCGTGGACAGGGAGTTACACTGAAGCTTTCTTT.

This sequence joins TRBV27 and TRBJ2-7; D is possibly TRBD1 (6 bases). This CDR3 region has 13 residues. Germline CDR1 is MNHEY and CDR2 is SMNVEV (reference sequence). Trimming took off 9 bases at V and 3 bases at J, with 15 bases between the two ends. Here the CDR3 reads CASGDGTLYEQYF. DNA for the CDR3: TGTGCCAGTGGGGACGGGACACTCTACGAGCAGTACTTC.

The chain combines TRBV2 with TRBJ1-1; 8 positions agree with TRBD1. CDR1 and CDR2 from the germline V gene are SNHLY and FYNNEI. CDR3 length: 13 amino acids. The V gene end was trimmed by 3 bases and the J gene end by 6 bases; junction bases not matched to a gene: 3. CDR3 DNA: TGTGCCAGCAGTGACGGACAGGGCGCTGAAGCTTTCTTT. It specifies CASSDGQGAEAFF.

V usage is TRBV28 and J usage is TRBJ2-7, with D perhaps matching TRBD1 (6 bases). Trimming took 8 bases from V and 1 from J, leaving 15 bases between them. The length of the CDR3 is 14 residues. The germline gives CDR1 MDHEN, CDR2 SYDVKM. The DNA for the CDR3 is TGTGCCAGCGGACAGATGGCCCCTTCCTACGAGCAGTACTTC. Translated: CASGQMAPSYEQYF.

The sample holds one count of this clone. This rearrangement joins TRBV30 to TRBJ2-5; TRBD1 matches at 9 bases. Germline V lookup: CDR1 GTSNPN, CDR2 SVGIG (reference sequence). J gave up 5 bases and V 0 bases, and 7 bases lay outside the gene matches. The CDR3 contains 15 residues. CDR3 sequence: CAWSVLGTGRETQYF. In nucleotides, the CDR3 is TGTGCCTGGAGTGTACTAGGGACAGGGAGGGAGACCCAGTACTTC. The whole variable domain, filled in from reference TRBV30 and TRBJ2-5, reads SQTIHQWPATLVQPVGSPLSLECTVEGTSNPNLYWYRQAAGRGLQLLFYSVGIGQISSEVPQNLSASRPQDRQFILSSKKLLLSDSGFYLCAWSVLGTGRETQYFGPGTRLLVL.

This clone was seen only a few times. V usage is TRBV6-1 and J usage is TRBJ2-2; 7 nucleotides line up with TRBD1. CDR3 length equals 15 residues. The germline V gene has CDR1 MNHNS and CDR2 SASEGT. V gave up 4 bases and J gave up 3 bases; unmatched junction bases: 5. CDR3 protein: CASSARDSYTGELFF. The DNA for the CDR3 is TGTGCCAGCAGTGCGAGGGACAGTTACACCGGGGAGCTGTTTTTT.

The CDR3 DNA reads TGTGCCAGCAGCTTGGTGGCCCGCGGGACCTACAATGAGCAGTTCTTC. It encodes CASSLVARGTYNEQFF. The genes are TRBV5-6 and TRBJ2-1; a weak D match, TRBD2 (6 bases). V gave up 0 bases and J gave up 2 bases, with 12 bases separating them. The CDR3 sequence is 16 residues long. CDR1 SGHDT and CDR2 YYEEEE come from the germline V gene. The whole variable domain, filled in from reference TRBV5-6 and TRBJ2-1, reads DAGVTQSPTHLIKTRGQQVTLRCSPKSGHDTVSWYQQALGQGPQFIFQYYEEEERQRGNFPDRFSGHQFPNYSSELNVNALLLGDSALYLCASSLVARGTYNEQFFGPGTRLTVL.